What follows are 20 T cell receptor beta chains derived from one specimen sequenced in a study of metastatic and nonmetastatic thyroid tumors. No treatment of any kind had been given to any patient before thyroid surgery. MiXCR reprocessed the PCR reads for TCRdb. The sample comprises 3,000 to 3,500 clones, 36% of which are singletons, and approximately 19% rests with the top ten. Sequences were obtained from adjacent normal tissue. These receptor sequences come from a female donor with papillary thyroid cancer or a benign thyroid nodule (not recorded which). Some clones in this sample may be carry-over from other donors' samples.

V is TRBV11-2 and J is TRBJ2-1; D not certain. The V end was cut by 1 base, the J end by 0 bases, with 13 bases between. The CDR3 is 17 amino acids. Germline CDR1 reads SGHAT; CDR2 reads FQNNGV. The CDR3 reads CASSLGGSPGSYNEQFF. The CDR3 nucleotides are TGTGCCAGCAGCTTAGGGGGTAGCCCTGGCTCCTACAATGAGCAGTTCTTC.

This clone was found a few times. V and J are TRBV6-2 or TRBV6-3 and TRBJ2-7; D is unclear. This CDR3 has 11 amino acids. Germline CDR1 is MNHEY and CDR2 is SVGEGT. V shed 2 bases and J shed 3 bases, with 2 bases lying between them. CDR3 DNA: TGTGCCAGCAGTTACATCTACGAGCAGTACTTC. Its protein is CASSYIYEQYF.

CDR3 sequence reads: CASSQAPRAYNEQFF. As DNA, the CDR3 is TGTGCCAGCAGTCAGGCTCCCAGGGCCTACAATGAGCAGTTCTTC. The chain carries TRBV28 and TRBJ2-1; a weak D match, TRBD1 (5 bases). The CDR3 is 15 amino acids. The V and J ends lost 5 bases and 2 bases respectively, with 13 bases between them. The V gene's germline CDR1 is MDHEN and CDR2 SYDVKM.

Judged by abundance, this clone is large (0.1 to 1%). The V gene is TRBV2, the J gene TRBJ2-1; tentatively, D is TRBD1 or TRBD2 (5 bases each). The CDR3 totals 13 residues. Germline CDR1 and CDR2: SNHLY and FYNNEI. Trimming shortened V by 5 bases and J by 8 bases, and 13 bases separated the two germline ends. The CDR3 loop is CASSSRRDDEQFF. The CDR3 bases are TGTGCCAGCAGTTCGCGCAGGGACGATGAGCAGTTCTTC.

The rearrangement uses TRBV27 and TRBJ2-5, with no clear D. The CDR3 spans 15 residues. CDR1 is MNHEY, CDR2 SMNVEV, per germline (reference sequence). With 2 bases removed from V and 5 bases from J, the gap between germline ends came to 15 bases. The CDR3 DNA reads TGTGCCAGCAGTTTAAGGCCGTCTCGCGGCGAGACCCAGTACTTC. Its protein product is CASSLRPSRGETQYF.

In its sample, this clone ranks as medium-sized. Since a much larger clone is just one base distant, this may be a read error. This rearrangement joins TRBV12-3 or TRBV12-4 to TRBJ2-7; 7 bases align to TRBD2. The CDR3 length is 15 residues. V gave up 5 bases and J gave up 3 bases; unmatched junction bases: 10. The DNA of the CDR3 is TGTGCCAGCAGTCCCCGGGGAGGGAACTTCTACGAGCAGTACTTC. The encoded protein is CASSPRGGNFYEQYF.

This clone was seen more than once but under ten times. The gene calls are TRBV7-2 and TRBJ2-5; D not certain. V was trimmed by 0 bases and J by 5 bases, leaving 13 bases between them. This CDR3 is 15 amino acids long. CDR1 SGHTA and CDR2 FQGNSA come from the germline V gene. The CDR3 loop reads CASSLAAQPRETQYF. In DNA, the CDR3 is TGTGCCAGCAGCTTAGCGGCCCAGCCCCGTGAGACCCAGTACTTC.

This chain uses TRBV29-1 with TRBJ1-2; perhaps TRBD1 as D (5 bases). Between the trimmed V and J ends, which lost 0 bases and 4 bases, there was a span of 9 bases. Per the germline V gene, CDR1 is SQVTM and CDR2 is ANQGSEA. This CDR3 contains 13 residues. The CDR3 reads CSVEEAGGYGYTF. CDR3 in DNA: TGCAGCGTTGAAGAGGCGGGGGGCTATGGCTACACCTTC.

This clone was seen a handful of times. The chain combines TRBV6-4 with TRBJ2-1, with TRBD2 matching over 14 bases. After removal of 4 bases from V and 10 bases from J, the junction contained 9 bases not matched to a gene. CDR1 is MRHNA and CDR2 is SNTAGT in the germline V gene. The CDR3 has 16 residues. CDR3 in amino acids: CASSGGTSGSLKEQFF. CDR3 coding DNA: TGTGCCAGCAGTGGGGGGACTAGCGGGAGTCTGAAGGAGCAGTTCTTC.

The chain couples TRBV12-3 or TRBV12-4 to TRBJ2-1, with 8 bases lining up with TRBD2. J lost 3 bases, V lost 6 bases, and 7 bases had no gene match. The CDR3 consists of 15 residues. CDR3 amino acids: CASSLLAGLYNEQFF. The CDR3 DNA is TGTGCCAGCAGCCTGCTAGCGGGTCTCTACAATGAGCAGTTCTTC.

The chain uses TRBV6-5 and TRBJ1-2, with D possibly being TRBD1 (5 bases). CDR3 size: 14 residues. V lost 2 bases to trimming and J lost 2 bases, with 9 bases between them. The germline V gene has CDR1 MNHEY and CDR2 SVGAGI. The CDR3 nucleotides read TGTGCCAGCAGTTACCAGGGCATGAACTATGGCTACACCTTC. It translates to CASSYQGMNYGYTF.

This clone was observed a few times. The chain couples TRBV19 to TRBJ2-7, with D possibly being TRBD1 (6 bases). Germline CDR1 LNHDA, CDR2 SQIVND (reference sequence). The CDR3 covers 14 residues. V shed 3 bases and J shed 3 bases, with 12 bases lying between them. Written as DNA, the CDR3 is TGTGCCAGTAGTATCCAGGGGACGGGCTACGAGCAGTACTTC. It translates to CASSIQGTGYEQYF.

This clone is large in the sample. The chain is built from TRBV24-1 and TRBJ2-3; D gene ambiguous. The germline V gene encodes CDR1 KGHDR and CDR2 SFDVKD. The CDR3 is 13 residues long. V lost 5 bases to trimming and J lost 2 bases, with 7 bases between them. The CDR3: CATSAPSTDTQYF. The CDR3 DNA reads TGTGCCACCAGTGCCCCTTCCACAGATACGCAGTATTTT.

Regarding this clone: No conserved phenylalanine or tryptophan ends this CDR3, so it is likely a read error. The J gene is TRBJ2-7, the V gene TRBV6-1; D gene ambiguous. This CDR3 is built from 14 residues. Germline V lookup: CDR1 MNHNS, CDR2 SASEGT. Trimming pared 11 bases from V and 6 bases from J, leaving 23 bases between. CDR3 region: CAGIEGLFMGEQYC. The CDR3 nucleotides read TGTGCCGGCATTGAAGGGCTGTTCATGGGCGAGCAGTACTGC.

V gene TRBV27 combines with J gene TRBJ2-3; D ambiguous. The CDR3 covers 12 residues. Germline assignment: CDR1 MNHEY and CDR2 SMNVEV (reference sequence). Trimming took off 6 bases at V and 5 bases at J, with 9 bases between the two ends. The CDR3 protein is CASSPTLDTQYF. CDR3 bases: TGTGCCAGCAGCCCGACCCTAGATACGCAGTATTTT.

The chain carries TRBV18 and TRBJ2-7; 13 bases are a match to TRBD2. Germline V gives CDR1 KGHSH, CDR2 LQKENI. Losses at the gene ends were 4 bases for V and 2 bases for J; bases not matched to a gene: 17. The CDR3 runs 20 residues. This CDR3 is CASSLKGGSGLAGPTYEQYF. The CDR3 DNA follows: TGTGCCAGCTCACTCAAAGGGGGGTCGGGACTAGCGGGACCTACCTACGAGCAGTACTTC.

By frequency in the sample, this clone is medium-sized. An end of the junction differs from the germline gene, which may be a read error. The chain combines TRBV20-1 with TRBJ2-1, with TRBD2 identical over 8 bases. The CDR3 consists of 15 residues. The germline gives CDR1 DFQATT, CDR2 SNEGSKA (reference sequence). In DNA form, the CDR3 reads TGCAGTGCACGGATAGCGGGGAGCTCCGACAATGAGCAGTTCTTC. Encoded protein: CSARIAGSSDNEQFF.

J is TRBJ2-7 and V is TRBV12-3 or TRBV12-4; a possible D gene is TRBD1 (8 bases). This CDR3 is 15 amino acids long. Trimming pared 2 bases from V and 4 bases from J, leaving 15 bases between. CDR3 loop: CASSLNRGGEYEQYF. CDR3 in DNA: TGTGCCAGCAGTTTAAACAGGGGGGGGGAGTACGAGCAGTACTTC.

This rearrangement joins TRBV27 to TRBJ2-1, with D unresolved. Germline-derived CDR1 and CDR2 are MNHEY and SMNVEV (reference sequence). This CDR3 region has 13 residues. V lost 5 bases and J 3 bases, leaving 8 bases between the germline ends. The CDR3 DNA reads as TGTGCCAGCAGTCCCTCTAACTACAATGAGCAGTTCTTC. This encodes CASSPSNYNEQFF.

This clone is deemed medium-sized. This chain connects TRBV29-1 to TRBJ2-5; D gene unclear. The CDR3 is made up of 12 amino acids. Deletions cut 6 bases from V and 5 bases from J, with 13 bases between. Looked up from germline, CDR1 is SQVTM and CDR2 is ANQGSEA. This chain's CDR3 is CSVGVMKETQYF. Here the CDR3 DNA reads TGCAGCGTCGGAGTCATGAAGGAGACCCAGTACTTC.